A selection of T cell receptor beta chains follows, all from one sample in a study of T cell repertoires in cytomegalovirus infection. Which antigens these TCRs recognize remains unknown. One entry per CDR3 protein, called by TCRdb with MiXCR from the reads. The sample has roughly 990,000 distinct CDR3 sequences, 30% to 40% seen once. The sequenced sample was cultured CD8+ T cells from PBMCs, obtained from culture after CMV antigen stimulation. These receptors originate from a human donor in good health (CMV status not recorded). Some clones in this sample may be carry-over from other donors' samples. CDR3s leave out the opening cysteine and the closing phenylalanine or tryptophan. A D gene is named only where the DNA matches it firmly. The size of a clone is reported for some rows only, either as once, few or many, or as a class for expanded clones.

>11|TRBD1|TRBV20-1|-
SARGAQGAEAF
>13|TRBD1|TRBV19|few
ASSIDPGTGREQF
>12|-|TRBV24-1|few
ATSDFDGEETQY
>13|TRBD1|TRBV7-9|-
ASRPGQVYQETQY
>15|TRBD1|TRBV6-2/TRBV6-3|-
ASSDPQGEATNEKLF
>12|-|TRBV7-8|few
ASSRRGISDTQY
>13|TRBD1|TRBV7-8|many
ASSLRTDRGSEQF
>10|-|TRBV7-6|many
ASSLGKTEAF
>13|-|TRBV4-1|few
ASSQERAENQPQH
>11|-|TRBV2|many
ASSERVNEKLF
>14|TRBD1|TRBV6-2/TRBV6-3|-
ASRGTLTGSTDTQY
>13|-|TRBV7-9|many
ASSSGTINTGELF
>17|-|TRBV7-9|-
ASSLADSGLPMVRDTQY
>14|TRBD1|TRBV7-9|few
ASSSDEGASIYEQY
>13|-|TRBV7-9|-
ASSSTVLAKNIQY
>10|-|TRBV2|-
ASLTQGHEQF
>10|TRBD2|TRBV7-2|few
ASSWEGSEQY
>12|-|TRBV7-9|many
ASSLGGLNQPQH
>13|TRBD2|TRBV7-2|many
ASSLDAGGFDEQF
>13|TRBD1|TRBV7-8|-
ASSSSRDRGGDAF
>12|-|TRBV20-1|few
SARDRGRAYEQY
>13|TRBD1|TRBV7-6|many
ASSDPGQETEKLF
>10|-|TRBV7-9|-
ASSAKGREQY
>11|-|TRBV7-9|many
ASKGELTVGYT
>9|-|TRBV5-6|-
ASSLLEELF
>13|-|TRBV19|-
ASSIVRDTYNEQF
>10|-|TRBV27|-
ASSGALGGQF
>14|TRBD1|TRBV24-1|few
ATEGRSGTGDYGYT
>13|-|TRBV14|few
ASSQHRSMNTEAF
>13|-|TRBV18|many
ASSPPGDPYNEQF
>15|TRBD2|TRBV28|-
ASSFGGGAARHNEQF
>13|-|TRBV6-6|-
ASRQGVSPNTEAF
>14|-|TRBV14|-
ASSHSAYHLPGELF
>12|-|TRBV7-6|many
ASSFAFPPREAF
>11|-|TRBV5-4|few
ASSGGVFYGYT
>11|-|TRBV5-4|-
ASSLGGEEGYT
>15|TRBD2|TRBV7-9|-
ASSSRTSGGAWDEQF
>12|TRBD2|TRBV5-5|-
ASGPGLVAYEQY
>10|-|TRBV7-6|many
ASSLVTYEQY
>15|TRBD2|TRBV5-8|-
ASSFQTSGGLLNEQF
>13|-|TRBV7-6|-
ASSPEIWDKETQY
>9|-|TRBV25-1|many
ASRTGRGYT
>12|-|TRBV14|many
ASSAMTANYGYT
>14|-|TRBV6-1|few
ASSEGPGFRLREQY
>16|TRBD2|TRBV6-8|-
ASRGGPNKRGGHNEQF
>13|TRBD1|TRBV15|few
ATSPGTGGSDTQY
>15|-|TRBV27|few
ASSRPPGHYSYNEQF
>13|-|TRBV5-1|few
ASSLRGDSNQPQH
>13|-|TRBV6-1|-
ASSDGASSNQPQH
>11|-|TRBV7-6|-
ATPGVVADEQF
>11|-|TRBV7-9|few
ASSYPGTDTQY
>10|-|TRBV12-3/TRBV12-4|-
ASGKLDQPQH
>11|-|TRBV7-8|many
ASCEGKNTEAF
>10|-|TRBV10-2|few
ASSETGVEAF
>17|TRBD2|TRBV6-1|many
ASSEVLTSGGLNTGELF